This TCR beta chain was recovered during a study of T-cell memory formation after mild COVID-19. V was cut by 7 bases and J by 6 bases, with 12 bases left in between. In germline, CDR1 is MNHNS, CDR2 SASEGT. The length of the CDR3 is 12 residues. UMIs and sample barcodes were carried by the TCR alpha and TCR beta cDNA libraries that 5'RACE produced using constant-segment primers. TCRdb used MiXCR to reprocess the 5' RACE reads, holding one entry per CDR3 protein. This table holds roughly 100,000 distinct CDR3 sequences, over 15% found once. In this sample, this clonotype turned up a few times. This chain links TRBV6-1 with TRBJ1-1, with unresolved D. Sequencing used PBMCs or a T cell subset sorted from them (not recorded which). The receptor's source is an adult woman who had mild COVID-19 (a few samples of this study predate the infection). Cell type and time point are not known. CDR3 amino acids: CASIMGSSEAFF. DNA for the CDR3: TGTGCCAGCATTATGGGGAGTTCTGAAGCTTTCTTT.